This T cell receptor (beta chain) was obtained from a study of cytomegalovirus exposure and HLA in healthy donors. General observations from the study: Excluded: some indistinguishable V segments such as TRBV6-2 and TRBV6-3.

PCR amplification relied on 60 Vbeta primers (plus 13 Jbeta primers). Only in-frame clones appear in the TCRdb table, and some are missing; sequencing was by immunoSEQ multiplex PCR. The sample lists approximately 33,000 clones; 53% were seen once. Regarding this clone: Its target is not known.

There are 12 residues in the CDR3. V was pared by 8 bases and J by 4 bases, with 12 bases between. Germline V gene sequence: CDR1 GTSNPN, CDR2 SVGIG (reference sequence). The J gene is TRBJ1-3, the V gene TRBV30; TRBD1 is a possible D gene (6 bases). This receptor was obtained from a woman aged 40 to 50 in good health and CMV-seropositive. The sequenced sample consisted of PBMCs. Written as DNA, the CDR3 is TGTGCCCTCACAGGGTCCGGAAACACCATATATTTT. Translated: CALTGSGNTIYF.